This is a list of T cell receptor beta chains from one sample in a study of early T cells in non-severe SARS-CoV-2 infection. One entry per CDR3 protein results from TCRdb running MiXCR on the 5' RACE reads. The repertoire holds more than 60,000 distinct CDR3 sequences, with around 12% as singletons. The source was whole blood, collected at baseline. The receptors were sampled from an adult who was a healthcare worker with PCR-confirmed SARS-CoV-2 infection or an uninfected control (not recorded which). CDR3s include the opening cysteine and the closing phenylalanine or tryptophan. Each record gives: J gene, clone size, D gene, V gene, CDR3 protein, CDR3 DNA. A D gene is named only where the DNA matches it firmly. Expanded clones are given a class, and other clones once, few, many or no size at all.

j_gene: TRBJ2-3; abundance: few; d_gene: NA; v_gene: TRBV6-2/TRBV6-3; CDR3aa: CASSPGAGADTQYF; CDR3nt: TGTGCCAGCAGCCCGGGCGCGGGCGCAGATACGCAGTATTTT
j_gene: TRBJ1-1; abundance: few; d_gene: NA; v_gene: TRBV5-5; CDR3aa: CASSLAGRTEAFF; CDR3nt: TGTGCCAGCAGCTTGGCGGGGAGGACTGAAGCTTTCTTT
j_gene: TRBJ1-1; abundance: few; d_gene: NA; v_gene: TRBV27; CDR3aa: CASSLRYGVEAFF; CDR3nt: TGTGCCAGCAGTTTAAGATACGGGGTTGAAGCTTTCTTT
j_gene: TRBJ2-7; abundance: NA; d_gene: TRBD2; v_gene: TRBV5-1; CDR3aa: CASSLGHGLDEQYF; CDR3nt: TGCGCCAGCAGCCTCGGTCACGGACTAGACGAGCAGTACTTC
j_gene: TRBJ2-3; abundance: many; d_gene: TRBD1; v_gene: TRBV7-3; CDR3aa: CASGPGQITDTQYF; CDR3nt: TGTGCCAGCGGACCGGGACAGATCACAGATACGCAGTATTTT
j_gene: TRBJ2-5; abundance: many; d_gene: NA; v_gene: TRBV5-4; CDR3aa: CASSSPSGTAIESMETQYF; CDR3nt: TGTGCCAGCAGCTCCCCCTCCGGGACTGCAATTGAGAGTATGGAGACCCAGTACTTC
j_gene: TRBJ1-4; abundance: NA; d_gene: NA; v_gene: TRBV7-7; CDR3aa: CASSFGGTNEKLFF; CDR3nt: TGTGCCAGCAGCTTCGGGGGAACTAATGAAAAACTGTTTTTT
j_gene: TRBJ2-7; abundance: many; d_gene: NA; v_gene: TRBV5-1; CDR3aa: CASSLVVDVNEQYF; CDR3nt: TGCGCCAGCAGCTTGGTGGTGGATGTAAACGAGCAGTACTTC
j_gene: TRBJ2-1; abundance: many; d_gene: TRBD2; v_gene: TRBV5-1; CDR3aa: CASSPSGGAYNEQFF; CDR3nt: TGCGCCAGCAGCCCTAGCGGGGGAGCCTACAATGAGCAGTTCTTC
j_gene: TRBJ2-7; abundance: few; d_gene: NA; v_gene: TRBV7-9; CDR3aa: CASSLEGRYYEQYF; CDR3nt: TGTGCCAGCAGCTTAGAGGGCAGGTACTACGAGCAGTACTTC
j_gene: TRBJ2-7; abundance: NA; d_gene: NA; v_gene: TRBV7-6; CDR3aa: CASSLGGTRVYF; CDR3nt: TGTGCCAGCAGCTTAGGTGGAACAAGAGTGTACTTC
j_gene: TRBJ2-1; abundance: few; d_gene: TRBD2; v_gene: TRBV19; CDR3aa: CASKLAGVYNEQFF; CDR3nt: TGTGCCAGCAAACTAGCGGGGGTCTACAATGAGCAGTTCTTC
j_gene: TRBJ2-1; abundance: many; d_gene: TRBD2; v_gene: TRBV3-1; CDR3aa: CASSPGGADEQFF; CDR3nt: TGTGCCAGCAGTCCCGGGGGGGCGGATGAGCAGTTCTTC
j_gene: TRBJ1-1; abundance: NA; d_gene: NA; v_gene: TRBV18; CDR3aa: CASSDKGAEAFF; CDR3nt: TGTGCCAGCTCAGACAAGGGGGCTGAAGCTTTCTTT
j_gene: TRBJ2-1; abundance: NA; d_gene: NA; v_gene: TRBV4-1; CDR3aa: CASSQGLARGRSYNEQFF; CDR3nt: TGCGCCAGCAGCCAAGGCCTAGCGCGGGGTAGGTCCTACAATGAGCAGTTCTTC
j_gene: TRBJ2-7; abundance: once; d_gene: NA; v_gene: TRBV11-2; CDR3aa: CASSVLQGSYEQYF; CDR3nt: TGTGCCAGCAGCGTATTACAGGGATCCTACGAGCAGTACTTC
j_gene: TRBJ2-5; abundance: few; d_gene: TRBD1; v_gene: TRBV3-1; CDR3aa: CASSQNTGGGETQYF; CDR3nt: TGTGCCAGCAGCCAAAATACAGGGGGCGGAGAGACCCAGTACTTC
j_gene: TRBJ2-5; abundance: NA; d_gene: NA; v_gene: TRBV5-4; CDR3aa: CASSFQGDSKETQYF; CDR3nt: TGTGCCAGCAGCTTTCAAGGCGACAGTAAAGAGACCCAGTACTTC
j_gene: TRBJ1-1; abundance: NA; d_gene: TRBD1; v_gene: TRBV28; CDR3aa: CASSLRGQGRTEAFF; CDR3nt: TGTGCCAGCAGTCTTCGGGGACAGGGTAGAACTGAAGCTTTCTTT
j_gene: TRBJ1-3; abundance: many; d_gene: NA; v_gene: TRBV29-1; CDR3aa: CSVVGGNTIYF; CDR3nt: TGCAGCGTTGTGGGCGGAAACACCATATATTTT
j_gene: TRBJ1-4; abundance: NA; d_gene: NA; v_gene: TRBV27; CDR3aa: CASSLLPPGATNEKLFF; CDR3nt: TGTGCCAGCAGTTTATTGCCTCCGGGCGCAACTAATGAAAAACTGTTTTTT
j_gene: TRBJ2-3; abundance: NA; d_gene: NA; v_gene: TRBV2; CDR3aa: CASTRSGPTGDTQYF; CDR3nt: TGTGCCAGCACTCGATCGGGCCCAACAGGGGATACGCAGTATTTT
j_gene: TRBJ2-3; abundance: few; d_gene: TRBD2; v_gene: TRBV6-4; CDR3aa: CASSDHSGGSTDTQYF; CDR3nt: TGTGCCAGCAGTGATCACAGCGGGGGGAGCACAGATACGCAGTATTTT
j_gene: TRBJ2-1; abundance: NA; d_gene: NA; v_gene: TRBV5-1; CDR3aa: CASRASPTPTKQFF; CDR3nt: TGCGCCAGCAGAGCATCCCCAACTCCAACCAAGCAGTTCTTC
j_gene: TRBJ2-7; abundance: NA; d_gene: NA; v_gene: TRBV4-1; CDR3aa: CASSQWAGSTYEQYF; CDR3nt: TGCGCCAGCAGCCAATGGGCAGGGAGTACCTACGAGCAGTACTTC
j_gene: TRBJ2-7; abundance: few; d_gene: NA; v_gene: TRBV28; CDR3aa: CASSLPDSFAEQYF; CDR3nt: TGTGCCAGCAGTTTACCAGACAGTTTCGCCGAGCAGTACTTC
j_gene: TRBJ2-5; abundance: NA; d_gene: NA; v_gene: TRBV7-6; CDR3aa: CASSQNQGETQYF; CDR3nt: TGTGCCAGCAGCCAGAACCAGGGTGAGACCCAGTACTTC
j_gene: TRBJ2-2; abundance: NA; d_gene: TRBD2; v_gene: TRBV11-2; CDR3aa: CASRRAGDTGELFF; CDR3nt: TGTGCCAGCAGACGGGCGGGGGACACCGGGGAGCTGTTTTTT
j_gene: TRBJ1-6; abundance: many; d_gene: TRBD1; v_gene: TRBV2; CDR3aa: CASTRTGGNSPLHF; CDR3nt: TGTGCCAGCACCCGGACAGGCGGCAATTCACCCCTCCACTTT
j_gene: TRBJ1-5; abundance: many; d_gene: TRBD1; v_gene: TRBV2; CDR3aa: CASRDRGEANQPQHF; CDR3nt: TGTGCCAGCAGGGACAGGGGAGAGGCCAATCAGCCCCAGCATTTT
j_gene: TRBJ2-2; abundance: many; d_gene: NA; v_gene: TRBV2; CDR3aa: CASSEWVATGELFF; CDR3nt: TGTGCCAGCAGTGAATGGGTAGCGACTGGGGAGCTGTTTTTT
j_gene: TRBJ1-2; abundance: NA; d_gene: NA; v_gene: TRBV6-6; CDR3aa: CASSSKITYGYTF; CDR3nt: TGTGCCAGCAGTTCCAAGATCACCTATGGCTACACCTTC
j_gene: TRBJ1-2; abundance: few; d_gene: NA; v_gene: TRBV9; CDR3aa: CASSEIRLRSTANYGYTF; CDR3nt: TGTGCCAGCAGCGAAATACGGCTCCGATCGACAGCTAACTATGGCTACACCTTC
j_gene: TRBJ2-6; abundance: NA; d_gene: TRBD2; v_gene: TRBV27; CDR3aa: CASRRGAGGSGANVLTF; CDR3nt: TGTGCCAGCCGTCGCGGAGCGGGGGGCTCTGGGGCCAACGTCCTGACTTTC
j_gene: TRBJ2-1; abundance: few; d_gene: TRBD2; v_gene: TRBV5-1; CDR3aa: CASSRDGTSMNEQFF; CDR3nt: TGCGCCAGCTCCCGGGATGGGACTAGCATGAATGAGCAGTTCTTC
j_gene: TRBJ1-5; abundance: NA; d_gene: TRBD1; v_gene: TRBV6-6; CDR3aa: CASTPTGTGVSNQPQHF; CDR3nt: TGTGCCAGCACCCCGACCGGGACAGGGGTTAGCAATCAGCCCCAGCATTTT
j_gene: TRBJ2-7; abundance: many; d_gene: NA; v_gene: TRBV4-1; CDR3aa: CASSQDQDGDEQYF; CDR3nt: TGCGCCAGCAGCCAAGATCAAGACGGGGACGAGCAGTACTTC
j_gene: TRBJ1-6; abundance: many; d_gene: NA; v_gene: TRBV15; CDR3aa: CATSRVGEDSPLHF; CDR3nt: TGTGCCACCAGCAGAGTGGGGGAGGACTCACCCCTCCACTTT
j_gene: TRBJ2-7; abundance: many; d_gene: NA; v_gene: TRBV9; CDR3aa: CSSSVVGGAEQYF; CDR3nt: TGTTCCAGCAGCGTAGTGGGGGGCGCCGAGCAGTACTTC
j_gene: TRBJ1-1; abundance: few; d_gene: TRBD1; v_gene: TRBV3-1; CDR3aa: CASSPQGAGAEAFF; CDR3nt: TGTGCCAGCAGCCCTCAGGGGGCGGGTGCTGAAGCTTTCTTT
j_gene: TRBJ1-2; abundance: NA; d_gene: NA; v_gene: TRBV19; CDR3aa: CASRQELLYGYTF; CDR3nt: TGTGCCAGTCGACAAGAACTTCTCTATGGCTACACCTTC
j_gene: TRBJ2-2; abundance: few; d_gene: TRBD1; v_gene: TRBV5-6; CDR3aa: CASSRDRGTGELFF; CDR3nt: TGTGCCAGCAGCAGGGACAGGGGCACCGGGGAGCTGTTTTTT
j_gene: TRBJ2-5; abundance: few; d_gene: TRBD2; v_gene: TRBV5-1; CDR3aa: CASRGTSGTQETQYF; CDR3nt: TGCGCCAGCAGGGGGACTAGCGGTACTCAAGAGACCCAGTACTTC
j_gene: TRBJ1-2; abundance: NA; d_gene: NA; v_gene: TRBV20-1; CDR3aa: CTHLGTRYGYTF; CDR3nt: TGCACCCACCTGGGGACCCGGTATGGCTACACCTTC
j_gene: TRBJ2-1; abundance: NA; d_gene: TRBD1; v_gene: TRBV7-2; CDR3aa: CASSVGGTGPLNEQFF; CDR3nt: TGTGCCAGCAGCGTCGGGGGGACAGGGCCTCTCAATGAGCAGTTCTTC
j_gene: TRBJ1-1; abundance: NA; d_gene: TRBD1; v_gene: TRBV6-1; CDR3aa: CASRDREGVGTEAFF; CDR3nt: TGTGCCAGCAGGGACAGGGAGGGGGTGGGCACTGAAGCTTTCTTT
j_gene: TRBJ1-5; abundance: NA; d_gene: NA; v_gene: TRBV4-2; CDR3aa: CASSQRPSLPQHF; CDR3nt: TGTGCCAGCAGCCAGAGGCCCAGCCTGCCCCAGCATTTT
j_gene: TRBJ2-7; abundance: many; d_gene: TRBD1; v_gene: TRBV6-6; CDR3aa: CASSSQGPLERSSYEQYF; CDR3nt: TGTGCCAGCAGTTCACAGGGGCCCTTAGAGAGGAGCTCCTACGAGCAGTACTTC
j_gene: TRBJ1-1; abundance: few; d_gene: NA; v_gene: TRBV12-3/TRBV12-4; CDR3aa: CASTRYRPSMNTEAFF; CDR3nt: TGTGCCAGCACAAGATACAGACCTTCCATGAACACTGAAGCTTTCTTT